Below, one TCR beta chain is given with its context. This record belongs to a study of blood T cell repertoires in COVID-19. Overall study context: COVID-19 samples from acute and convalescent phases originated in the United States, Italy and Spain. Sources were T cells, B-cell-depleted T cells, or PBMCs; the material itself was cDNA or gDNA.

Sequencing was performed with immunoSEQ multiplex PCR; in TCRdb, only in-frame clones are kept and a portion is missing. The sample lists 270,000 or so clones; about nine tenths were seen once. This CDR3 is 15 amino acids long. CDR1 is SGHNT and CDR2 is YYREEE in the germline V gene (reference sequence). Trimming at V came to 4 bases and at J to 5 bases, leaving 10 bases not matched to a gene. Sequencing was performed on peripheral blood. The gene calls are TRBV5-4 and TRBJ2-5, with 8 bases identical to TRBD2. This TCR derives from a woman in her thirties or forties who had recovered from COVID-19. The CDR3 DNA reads TGTGCCAGCAGCAAGAAAGCGGGAGAGCGGGAGACCCAGTACTTC. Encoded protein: CASSKKAGERETQYF.